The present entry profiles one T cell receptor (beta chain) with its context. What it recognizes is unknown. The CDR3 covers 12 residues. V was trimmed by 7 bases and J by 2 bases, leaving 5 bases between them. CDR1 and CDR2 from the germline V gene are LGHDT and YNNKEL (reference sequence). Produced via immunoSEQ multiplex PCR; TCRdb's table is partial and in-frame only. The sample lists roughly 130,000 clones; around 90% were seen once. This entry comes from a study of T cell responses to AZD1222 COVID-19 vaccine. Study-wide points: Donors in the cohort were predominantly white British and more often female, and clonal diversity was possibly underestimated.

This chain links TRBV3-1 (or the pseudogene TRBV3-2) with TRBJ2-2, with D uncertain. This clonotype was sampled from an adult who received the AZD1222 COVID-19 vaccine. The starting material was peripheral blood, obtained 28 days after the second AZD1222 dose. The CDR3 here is CASTLNTGELFF. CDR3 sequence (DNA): TGTGCCAGCACCCTTAACACCGGGGAGCTGTTTTTT.